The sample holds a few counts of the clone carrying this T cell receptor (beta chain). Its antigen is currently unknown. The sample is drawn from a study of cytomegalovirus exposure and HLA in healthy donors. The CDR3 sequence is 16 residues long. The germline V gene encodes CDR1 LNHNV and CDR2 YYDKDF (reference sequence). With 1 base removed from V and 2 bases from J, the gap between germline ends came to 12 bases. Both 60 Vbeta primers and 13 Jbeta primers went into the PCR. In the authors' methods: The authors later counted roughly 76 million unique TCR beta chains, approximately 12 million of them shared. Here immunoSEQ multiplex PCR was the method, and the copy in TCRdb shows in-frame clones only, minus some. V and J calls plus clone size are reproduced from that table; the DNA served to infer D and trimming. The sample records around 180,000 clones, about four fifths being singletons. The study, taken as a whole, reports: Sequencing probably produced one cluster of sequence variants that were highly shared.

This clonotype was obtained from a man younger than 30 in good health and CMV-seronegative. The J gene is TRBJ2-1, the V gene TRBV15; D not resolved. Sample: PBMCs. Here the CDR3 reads CATSRVGRVPYNEQFF. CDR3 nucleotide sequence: TGTGCCACCAGCAGAGTAGGCCGGGTTCCCTACAATGAGCAGTTCTTC. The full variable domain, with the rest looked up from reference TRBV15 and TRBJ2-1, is DAMVIQNPRYQVTQFGKPVTLSCSQTLNHNVMYWYQQKSSQAPKLLFHYYDKDFNNEADTPDNFQSRRPNTSFCFLDIRSPGLGDTAMYLCATSRVGRVPYNEQFFGPGTRLTVL.